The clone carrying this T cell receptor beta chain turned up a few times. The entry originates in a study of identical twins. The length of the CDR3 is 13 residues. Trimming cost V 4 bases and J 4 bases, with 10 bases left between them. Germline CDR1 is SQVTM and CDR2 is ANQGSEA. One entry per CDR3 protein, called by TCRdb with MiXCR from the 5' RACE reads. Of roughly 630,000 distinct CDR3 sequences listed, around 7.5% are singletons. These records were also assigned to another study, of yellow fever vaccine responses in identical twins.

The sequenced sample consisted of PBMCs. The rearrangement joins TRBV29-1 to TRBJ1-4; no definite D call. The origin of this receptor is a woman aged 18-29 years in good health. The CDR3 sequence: CSVGDNNNEKLFF. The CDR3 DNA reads TGCAGCGTTGGCGACAACAATAATGAAAAACTGTTTTTT.